The sample holds a few counts of the clone carrying this TCR beta chain. Its antigen is as yet unknown. Germline CDR1 reads MNHEY; CDR2 reads SVGEGT. The CDR3 is 14 residues long. V was clipped by 4 bases and J by 3 bases, with 10 bases between them. This specimen comes from a study of T cell responses to AZD1222 COVID-19 vaccine. Study-wide points: Among spike-specific TCRs, nearly half reportedly target unmutated variant regions. The donors showed a predominance of white British ancestry and of females, with possible underestimation of clonal diversity.

Sequencing used immunoSEQ multiplex PCR; TCRdb keeps in-frame clones, though not all of them. The sample holds 75,000 to 95,000 clones, around 92% seen once. The genes are TRBV6-2 or TRBV6-3 and TRBJ2-1, with D perhaps matching TRBD2 (6 bases). The TCR sequence derives from an adult in good health. This specimen consisted of peripheral blood, obtained on day 0 of MenACWY control vaccination. DNA for the CDR3: TGTGCCAGCAGTTCGTGGGGGGACTACAATGAGCAGTTCTTC. It is translated as CASSSWGDYNEQFF.